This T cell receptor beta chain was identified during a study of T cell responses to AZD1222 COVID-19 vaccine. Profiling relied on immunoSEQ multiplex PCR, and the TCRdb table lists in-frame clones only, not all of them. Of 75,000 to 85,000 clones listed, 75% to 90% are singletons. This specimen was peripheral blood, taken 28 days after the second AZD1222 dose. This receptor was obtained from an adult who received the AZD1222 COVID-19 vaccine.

CDR3 amino acids: CASSPVRGYEQYF. The CDR3 DNA follows: TGTGCCAGCAGCCCCGTTCGGGGCTACGAGCAGTACTTC. The V and J genes are TRBV6-5 and TRBJ2-7, with a possible D match to TRBD2 (5 bases). In germline, CDR1 is MNHEY, CDR2 SVGAGI. The CDR3 is 13 amino acids. The ends were cut back, 6 bases at V and 3 bases at J, with 12 bases in the middle.